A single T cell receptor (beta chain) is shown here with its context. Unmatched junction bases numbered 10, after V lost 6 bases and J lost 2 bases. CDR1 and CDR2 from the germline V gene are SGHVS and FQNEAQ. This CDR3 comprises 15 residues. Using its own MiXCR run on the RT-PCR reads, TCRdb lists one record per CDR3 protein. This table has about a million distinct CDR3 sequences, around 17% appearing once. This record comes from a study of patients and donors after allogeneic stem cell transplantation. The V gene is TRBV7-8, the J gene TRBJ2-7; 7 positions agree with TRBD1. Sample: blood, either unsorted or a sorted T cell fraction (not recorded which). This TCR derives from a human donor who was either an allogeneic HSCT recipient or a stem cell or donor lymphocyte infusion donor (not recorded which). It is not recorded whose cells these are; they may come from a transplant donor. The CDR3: CASSSNLDRTYEQYF. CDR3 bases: TGTGCCAGCAGTTCCAACTTGGACAGGACCTACGAGCAGTACTTC.